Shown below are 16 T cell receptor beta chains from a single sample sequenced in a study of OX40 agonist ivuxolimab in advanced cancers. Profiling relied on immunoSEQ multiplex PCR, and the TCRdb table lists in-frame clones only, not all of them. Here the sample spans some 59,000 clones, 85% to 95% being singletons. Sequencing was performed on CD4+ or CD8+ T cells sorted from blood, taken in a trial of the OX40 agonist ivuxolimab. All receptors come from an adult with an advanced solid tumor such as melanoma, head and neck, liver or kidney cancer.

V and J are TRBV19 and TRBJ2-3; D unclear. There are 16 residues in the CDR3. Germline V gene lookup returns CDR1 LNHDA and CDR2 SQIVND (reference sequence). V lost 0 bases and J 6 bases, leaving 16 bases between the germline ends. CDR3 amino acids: CASSIEYFTSRDTQYF. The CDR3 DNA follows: TGTGCCAGTAGTATAGAATACTTTACGTCGAGGGATACGCAGTATTTT.

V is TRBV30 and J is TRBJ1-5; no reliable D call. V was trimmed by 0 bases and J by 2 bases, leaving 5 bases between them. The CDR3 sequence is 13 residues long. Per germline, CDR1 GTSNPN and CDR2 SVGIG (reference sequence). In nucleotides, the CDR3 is TGTGCCTGGAGTGTATCCGGCAATCAGCCCCAGCATTTT. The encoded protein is CAWSVSGNQPQHF.

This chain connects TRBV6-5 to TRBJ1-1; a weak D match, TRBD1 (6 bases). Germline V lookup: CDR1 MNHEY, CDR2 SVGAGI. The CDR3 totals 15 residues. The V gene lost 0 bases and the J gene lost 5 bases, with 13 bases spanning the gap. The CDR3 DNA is TGTGCCAGCAGTTACTCGGGGGGGGCGAGGACTGAAGCTTTCTTT. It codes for CASSYSGGARTEAFF.

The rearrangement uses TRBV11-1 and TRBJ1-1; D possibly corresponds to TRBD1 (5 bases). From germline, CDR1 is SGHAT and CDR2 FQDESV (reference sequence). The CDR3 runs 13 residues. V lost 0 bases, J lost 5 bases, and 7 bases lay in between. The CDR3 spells CASSLAGATEAFF. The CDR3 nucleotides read TGTGCCAGCAGCTTAGCAGGGGCAACTGAAGCTTTCTTT.

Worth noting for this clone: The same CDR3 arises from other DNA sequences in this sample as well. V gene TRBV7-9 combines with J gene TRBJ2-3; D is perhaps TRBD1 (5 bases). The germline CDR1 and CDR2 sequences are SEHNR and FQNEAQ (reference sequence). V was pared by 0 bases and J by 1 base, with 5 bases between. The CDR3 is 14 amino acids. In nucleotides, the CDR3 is TGTGCCAGCAGCTTAGCAGGGGGCACAGATACGCAGTATTTT. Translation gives CASSLAGGTDTQYF.

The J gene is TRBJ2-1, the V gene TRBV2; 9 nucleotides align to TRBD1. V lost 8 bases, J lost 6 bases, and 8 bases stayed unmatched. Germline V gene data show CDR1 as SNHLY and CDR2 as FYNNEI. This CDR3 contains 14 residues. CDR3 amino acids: CASGGQGRINEQFF. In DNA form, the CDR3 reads TGTGCCAGCGGGGGACAGGGAAGAATCAATGAGCAGTTCTTC.

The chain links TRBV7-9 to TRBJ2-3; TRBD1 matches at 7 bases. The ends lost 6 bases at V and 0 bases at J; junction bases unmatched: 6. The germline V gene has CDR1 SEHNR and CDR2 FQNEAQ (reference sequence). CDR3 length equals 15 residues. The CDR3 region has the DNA TGTGCCAGCAGTTATCGGGACAGTAGCACAGATACGCAGTATTTT. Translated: CASSYRDSSTDTQYF.

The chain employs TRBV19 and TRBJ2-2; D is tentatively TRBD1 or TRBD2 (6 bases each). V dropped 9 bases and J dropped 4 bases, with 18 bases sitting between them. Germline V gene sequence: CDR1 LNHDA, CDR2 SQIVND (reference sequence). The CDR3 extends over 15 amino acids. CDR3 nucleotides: TGTGCCAGCGAAAGGGGGACTCGGGGCACCGGGGAGCTGTTTTTT. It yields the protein CASERGTRGTGELFF.

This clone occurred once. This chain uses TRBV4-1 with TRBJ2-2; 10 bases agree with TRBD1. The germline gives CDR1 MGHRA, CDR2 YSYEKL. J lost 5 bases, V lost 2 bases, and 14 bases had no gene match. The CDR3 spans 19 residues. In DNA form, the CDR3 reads TGCGCCAGCAGCCAACGTACCCCACGACAGGGGGCCTCGACCGGGGAGCTGTTTTTT. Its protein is CASSQRTPRQGASTGELFF.

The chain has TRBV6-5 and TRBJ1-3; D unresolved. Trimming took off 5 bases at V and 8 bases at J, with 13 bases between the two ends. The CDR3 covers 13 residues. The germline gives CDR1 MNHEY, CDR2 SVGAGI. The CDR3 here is CASSGGLRDTIYF. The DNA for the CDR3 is TGTGCCAGCAGTGGAGGACTGCGGGACACCATATATTTT.

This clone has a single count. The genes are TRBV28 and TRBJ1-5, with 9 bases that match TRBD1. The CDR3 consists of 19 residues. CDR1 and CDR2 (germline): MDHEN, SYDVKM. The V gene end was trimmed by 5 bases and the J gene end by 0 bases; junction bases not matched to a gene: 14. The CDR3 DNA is TGTGCCAGCAGTCCCGCAACCGGGACAGGGAGCCCTAGCAATCAGCCCCAGCATTTT. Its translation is CASSPATGTGSPSNQPQHF.

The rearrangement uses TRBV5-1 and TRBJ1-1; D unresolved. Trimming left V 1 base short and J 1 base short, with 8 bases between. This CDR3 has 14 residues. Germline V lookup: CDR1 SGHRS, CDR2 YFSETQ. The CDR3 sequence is CASSLPGSNTEAFF. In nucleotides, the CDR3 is TGCGCCAGCAGCTTGCCGGGTTCGAACACTGAAGCTTTCTTT.

The CDR3 nucleotides read TGCGCCAGCAGTCGGACATTGAACACTGAAGCTTTCTTT. Amino acids: CASSRTLNTEAFF. The chain is built from TRBV10-2 and TRBJ1-1; a possible D gene is TRBD1 (5 bases). V was cut by 5 bases and J by 0 bases, with 7 bases left in between. The CDR3 is 13 amino acids. Germline V CDR1 and CDR2: WSHSY, SAAADI.

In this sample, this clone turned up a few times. DNA for the CDR3: TGTGCCACCAGCAGAGGTACGAGACAGAAGAAACTTAATGAGCAGTTCTTC. Protein sequence: CATSRGTRQKKLNEQFF. The gene calls are TRBV15 and TRBJ2-1, with D tentatively TRBD1 (5 bases). CDR1 and CDR2 from the germline V gene are LNHNV and YYDKDF (reference sequence). The CDR3 spans 17 residues. V lost 1 base and J lost 7, with 20 bases in between.

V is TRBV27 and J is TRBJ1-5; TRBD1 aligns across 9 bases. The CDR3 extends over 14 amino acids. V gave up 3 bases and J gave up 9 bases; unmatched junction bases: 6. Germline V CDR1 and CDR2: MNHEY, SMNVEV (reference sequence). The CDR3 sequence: CASSLDRGARPQHF. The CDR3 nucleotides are TGTGCCAGCAGTTTGGACAGGGGTGCTCGGCCCCAGCATTTT.

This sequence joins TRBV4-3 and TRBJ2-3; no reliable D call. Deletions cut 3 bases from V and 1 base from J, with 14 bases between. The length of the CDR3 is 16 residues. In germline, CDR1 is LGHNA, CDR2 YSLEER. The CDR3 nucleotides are TGCGCCAGCAGCCACATGGGGAACCTGGGCACAGATACGCAGTATTTT. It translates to CASSHMGNLGTDTQYF.